This T cell receptor beta chain stems from a study of blood T cell repertoires in COVID-19 (dated by TCRdb to the early 2020s). Turning to the overall study: Samples covering the acute and convalescent phases of COVID-19 were provided by collaborators in the United States, Italy and Spain. Samples were obtained from the ongoing ImmuneRACE study (first 160 participants) and from 1,000 to 1,500 subjects provided by 6 global collaborators. The material from the prospective study consisted of cDNA or gDNA derived from T cells, B-cell-depleted T cells, or PBMCs. A de-identified subject ID, COVID-19 status, age in years and sex were almost always included in the sample metadata. Subjects who had been exposed to COVID-19, were actively infected with it, or had recovered from it provided the deeply sampled blood TCRbeta repertoires that made up the dataset. A freely available public database, intended as a resource for researchers studying the immune response to SARS-CoV-2, is where the repertoires were released. Where HLA class I and class II types were available, the types were taken from metadata supplied by the sample provider, not from assay-based typing. Points the paper makes about the study in general: How much clinical and demographic metadata was included differed by source and by participant, and the metadata was provided uncurated.

TCRbeta CDR3 regions were amplified from genomic DNA by means of the immunoSEQ Assay, a bias-controlled multiplex PCR. The study's own analysis went as follows. The number of nucleated cells in each sample was estimated from the amplification of reference gene primers within the assay. To quantify the absolute abundance of each unique TCRbeta CDR3 rearrangement, sequence reads were collapsed and filtered. For each sample, productive Simpson clonality was calculated by taking the square root of Simpson's diversity index across productive rearrangements. TCRdb's version of the immuneACCESS table is confined to in-frame rearrangements and falls short of the full clone set. An unresolved V gene accounts for under half of the shortfall where checked; the remainder is of unknown origin. Clone size and V and J calls were adopted from that table, with D and trimming inferred from the DNA. The sample contains hundreds of thousands of clones, around 90% of them found a single time. Under 2.5% of the sample lies in the top ten.

Participants in the prospective study were aged about 18 to 100 years, lived in more than 20 United States geographic areas, and enrolled through a virtual design. In the prospective study, participants were assigned to cohorts based on the clinical history participants reported in a screening survey and a study questionnaire. In the prospective study, mobile phlebotomists collected whole blood, serum and a nasopharyngeal or oropharyngeal swab from each participant. Additional blood draws and questionnaires over an approximately 2-month period could optionally be provided by prospective study participants. Before DNA extraction, blood samples from the prospective study were shipped at room temperature or frozen. As concerns this clone: Its antigen is not yet known. It has no much larger one-base neighbor in the sample; base qualities were not kept.

Per the germline V gene (reference sequence), LNHNV is the CDR1 and YYDKDF is the CDR2. V loses 4 bases at its end and J loses 0 bases; junction bases beyond the gene matches: 21. The CDR3, cysteine through phenylalanine, is 22 amino acids long. Only CDR3 DNA remains: 66 bases, in frame from the first base. The sequence came from a woman under 30 with acute COVID-19. Sequenced material: PBMCs or T cells enriched from blood (not recorded which). Recombination linked TRBV15 to TRBJ1-6, and TRBD1 matches 7 of the central bases. The DNA sequence reads TGTGCCACCAGCATCGGCCGGGTCAACTCGGGCAGGGGGAGCTCCTATAATTCACCCCTCCACTTT. Its protein product is CATSIGRVNSGRGSSYNSPLHF.